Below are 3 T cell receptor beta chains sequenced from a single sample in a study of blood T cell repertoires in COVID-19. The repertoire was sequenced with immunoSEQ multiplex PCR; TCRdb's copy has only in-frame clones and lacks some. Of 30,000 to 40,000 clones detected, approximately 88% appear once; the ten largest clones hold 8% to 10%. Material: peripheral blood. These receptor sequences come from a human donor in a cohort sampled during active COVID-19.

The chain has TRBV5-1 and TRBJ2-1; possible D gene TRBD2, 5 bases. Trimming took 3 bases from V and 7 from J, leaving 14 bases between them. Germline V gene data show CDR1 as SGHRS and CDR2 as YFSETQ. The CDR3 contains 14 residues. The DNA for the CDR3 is TGCGCCAGCAGCTCGGGGATTCCGGGTAATGAGCAGTTCTTC. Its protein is CASSSGIPGNEQFF.

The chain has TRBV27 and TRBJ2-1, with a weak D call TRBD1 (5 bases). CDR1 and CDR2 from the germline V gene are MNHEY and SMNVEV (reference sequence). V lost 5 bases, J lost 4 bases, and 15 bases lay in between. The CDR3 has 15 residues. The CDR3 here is CASSPQAWGYNEQFF. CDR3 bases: TGTGCCAGCAGTCCACAGGCATGGGGATACAATGAGCAGTTCTTC.

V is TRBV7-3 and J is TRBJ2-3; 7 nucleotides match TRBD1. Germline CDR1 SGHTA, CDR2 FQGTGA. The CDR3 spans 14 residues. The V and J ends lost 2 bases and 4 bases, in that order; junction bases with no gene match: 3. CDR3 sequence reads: CASSLDRAPDTQYF. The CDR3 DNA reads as TGTGCCAGCAGCTTAGACAGGGCACCAGATACGCAGTATTTT.